This TCR beta chain originates from a study of metastatic and nonmetastatic thyroid tumors. Prior to thyroid surgery, none of the patients had received any treatment. This CDR3 is 13 amino acids long. The V gene's germline CDR1 is DFQATT and CDR2 SNEGSKA (reference sequence). As to this clone: Germline and junction disagree at one end, which may indicate a read error.

TCRdb reassembled clones from the PCR reads with MiXCR. The sample includes more than 20,000 clones, roughly 22% of them seen just once. Sequencing was performed on tumor tissue. V usage is TRBV20-1 and J usage is TRBJ2-5; D is undetermined. This sequence was found in a female donor with papillary thyroid cancer or a benign thyroid nodule (not recorded which). Some clones in this sample may be carry-over from other donors' samples. This CDR3 reads CSSRLTWVETQYF. CDR3 bases: TGCAGTTCTAGGTTAACATGGGTTGAGACCCAGTACTTC.